This is a list of T cell receptor beta chains from one sample in a study of cytomegalovirus exposure and HLA in healthy donors. Method: immunoSEQ multiplex PCR; TCRdb's copy keeps in-frame clones and lacks some. This sample carries under 200,000 clones, roughly 80% of them seen once, and the ten largest clones take 1.9%. Material for sequencing was PBMCs. These receptors were taken from a human donor in good health. CDR3s include the opening cysteine and the closing phenylalanine or tryptophan. The D gene is left open where the match is weak.

TRBD1,TRBV7-9,TRBJ2-7,CASSLAGQATYEQYF
TRBD1,TRBV18,TRBJ2-7,CASSIGQELYEQYF
NA,TRBV6-6,TRBJ2-5,CASSYLTGEGETQYF
NA,TRBV6-1,TRBJ2-1,CASRKQGNPYNEQFF
TRBD1,TRBV2,TRBJ2-7,CASSFNRDRGHEQYF
NA,TRBV5-1,TRBJ2-4,CASSLDGSLAKNIQYF
NA,TRBV2,TRBJ1-4,CASSDPAQGSEKLFF
NA,TRBV6-6,TRBJ2-7,CASARGPDRYF
TRBD2,TRBV18,TRBJ2-5,CASSPTSGGGLETQYF
TRBD1,TRBV7-3,TRBJ2-4,CASSRNTGGQNIQYF
NA,TRBV7-8,TRBJ2-1,CASNLGDAGYNEQFF
TRBD1,TRBV6-5,TRBJ1-2,CASSRVSGQSYGYTF
NA,TRBV29-1,TRBJ2-2,CSVNSVATGELFF
TRBD1,TRBV5-4,TRBJ1-3,CASSLTGGEDTIYF
NA,TRBV7-2,TRBJ1-1,CASSLPGLRSPEAFF
TRBD2,TRBV13,TRBJ2-2,CASSSPRPGLAGEAGELFF
NA,TRBV5-6,TRBJ1-1,CASSFAGVMNTEAFF
TRBD1,TRBV27,TRBJ1-1,CASSRRQGQAFF
TRBD1,TRBV5-1,TRBJ2-1,CASSSPGQSYNEQFF
TRBD1,TRBV9,TRBJ1-2,CASSVEGQGAVYGYTF
NA,TRBV6-5,TRBJ1-2,CASSYFRPANYGYTF
TRBD1,TRBV11-3,TRBJ1-5,CASSSNSGTGALNQPQHF
TRBD1,TRBV5-1,TRBJ2-1,CASTPQDRGANEQFF
TRBD2,TRBV6-1,TRBJ2-7,CASSELYSGAYEQYF
NA,TRBV2,TRBJ2-7,CASGSSYEQYF
TRBD1,TRBV7-9,TRBJ1-5,CSSSPNDRERQPQHF
NA,TRBV19,TRBJ2-3,CASSIDQGGGLVDTQYF
NA,TRBV14,TRBJ1-1,CASSQRQAEAFF
NA,TRBV4-3,TRBJ2-1,CASSPGLYNEQFF
NA,TRBV28,TRBJ2-3,CASSQKGSFRTDTQYF
NA,TRBV10-3,TRBJ1-1,CAISGVGPSGDEAFF
NA,TRBV7-2,TRBJ2-7,CASSSAGVDSYEQYF
TRBD2,TRBV29-1,TRBJ2-3,CSFVTGGDTQYF
NA,TRBV29-1,TRBJ1-5,CSGGGLNGPQHF
NA,TRBV5-1,TRBJ2-2,CASSLREDYTGELFF
TRBD2,TRBV4-3,TRBJ2-3,CASSQGSAGGLVTQYF
TRBD1,TRBV29-1,TRBJ2-5,CSVGTGTTQYF
NA,TRBV7-2,TRBJ1-1,CASSLTLSTEAFF
NA,TRBV6-5,TRBJ1-2,CASSYRGGGYGYTF
TRBD2,TRBV9,TRBJ2-3,CASSNRLAGGTDTQYF
NA,TRBV15,TRBJ2-1,CATSQTDYNEQFF
NA,TRBV6-1,TRBJ1-3,CASSGFFGDTIYF